Listed here is a single T cell receptor beta chain. Its antigen is unknown. The template was genomic DNA from peripheral blood, not RNA. This record comes from a study of T cell repertoires in aging, cancer and after chemotherapy. Study context: Donor ages fell into six groups from 30 or younger up to 70 or older. Repeat sampling of healthy donors over several months to years showed clear clonal overlap. Study-wide results and caveats: Compared with age-matched healthy donors, untreated hematological or solid cancer patients showed higher blood TCR clonality. Median generation probability rose over the chemotherapy interval in each cancer cohort, suggesting rebound thymic output.

The CDR3 covers 15 residues. With 6 bases clipped from V and 2 bases from J, the junction kept 8 bases outside the gene matches. Germline V lookup: CDR1 MNHEY, CDR2 SVGAGI. A mixed TRB-A/B primer pool amplified rearranged TRB by multiplex touch-down PCR. TCRdb redid the calling of the multiplex PCR reads with MiXCR, one entry per CDR3 protein. The table lists thousands of distinct CDR3 sequences, approximately 30% of them singletons. The specimen was blood. The chain combines TRBV6-5 with TRBJ2-7; 9 bases fit TRBD1. The TCR comes from a human donor in good health. The DNA of the CDR3 is TGTGCCAGCAGACTAGGACAGGGGAACGCCTACGAGCAGTACTTC. Encoded protein: CASRLGQGNAYEQYF.